A selection of T cell receptor beta chains follows, all from one sample in a study of blood T cell repertoires in COVID-19. Here immunoSEQ multiplex PCR was the method, and the copy in TCRdb shows in-frame clones only, minus some. The profile shows roughly 99,000 clones, approximately 89% of them singletons. The sequencing input was peripheral blood. The receptor source for this set is a man between 50 and 59 years old with active or convalescent COVID-19. Each CDR3 is given with its conserved first and last residue. A D gene is named only where the DNA matches it firmly. The listing skips clone size in some rows; elsewhere it reads once, few, many or a size class.

d_gene	abundance	j_gene	v_gene	CDR3aa	CDR3nt
NA	NA	TRBJ1-6	TRBV6-2/TRBV6-3	CASSYSIVAPLHF	TGTGCCAGCAGTTACTCGATAGTAGCACCCCTCCACTTT
TRBD1	NA	TRBJ2-3	TRBV18	CASSLTGGTHTDTQYF	TGTGCCAGCTCACTCACAGGGGGCACACACACAGATACGCAGTATTTT
TRBD2	NA	TRBJ2-1	TRBV9	CASSAGLAGWGDEQFF	TGTGCCAGCAGTGCTGGACTAGCGGGATGGGGTGATGAGCAGTTCTTC
TRBD1	NA	TRBJ1-1	TRBV25-1	CASSGGQGLPEAFF	TGTGCCAGCAGTGGGGGACAGGGGCTTCCTGAAGCTTTCTTT
TRBD2	few	TRBJ2-7	TRBV3-1/TRBV3-2	CASSQPPAGAPAEQYF	TGTGCCAGCAGCCAACCCCCGGCGGGAGCGCCCGCTGAGCAGTACTTC
TRBD2	NA	TRBJ2-3	TRBV24-1	CATSGRTSGRSDTQYF	TGTGCCACCAGTGGACGGACTAGCGGGAGATCAGATACGCAGTATTTT
NA	NA	TRBJ2-1	TRBV7-6	CASSQVQGPGEQFF	TGTGCCAGCAGCCAAGTACAGGGTCCCGGGGAGCAGTTCTTC
NA	NA	TRBJ2-6	TRBV20-1	CSASWYRASSGANVLTF	TGCAGTGCTAGTTGGTACAGGGCCAGCTCTGGGGCCAACGTCCTGACTTTC
NA	few	TRBJ1-2	TRBV3-1/TRBV3-2	CASSLTNNYGYTF	TGTGCCAGCAGCCTGACTAACAACTATGGCTACACCTTC
NA	NA	TRBJ1-2	TRBV2	CASSYRHATRAGGDGYTF	TGTGCCAGCAGTTACCGCCACGCTACCCGGGCCGGGGGGGATGGCTACACCTTC
TRBD1	NA	TRBJ1-4	TRBV15	CATSRGVRTGDEKLFF	TGTGCCACCAGCAGAGGAGTTAGGACAGGGGACGAAAAACTGTTTTTT
NA	NA	TRBJ1-3	TRBV28	CASREGEGGGPSGNTIYF	TGTGCCAGCAGGGAAGGAGAGGGAGGAGGCCCCTCTGGAAACACCATATATTTT
TRBD1	NA	TRBJ1-4	TRBV7-2	CASSMTGMFGVDSLFF	TGTGCCAGCAGCATGACAGGGATGTTTGGGGTAGATTCACTGTTTTTT
NA	NA	TRBJ1-1	TRBV6-5	CASSQTQNTEAFF	TGTGCCAGCAGCCAAACTCAGAACACTGAAGCTTTCTTT
TRBD1	NA	TRBJ1-1	TRBV10-1	CASSETGGTEAFF	TGCGCCAGCAGTGAGACAGGGGGAACTGAAGCTTTCTTT
TRBD2	NA	TRBJ2-7	TRBV28	CASSLVPSGNTYEQYF	TGTGCCAGCAGTTTAGTGCCTAGCGGGAACACCTACGAGCAGTACTTC
NA	NA	TRBJ1-2	TRBV28	CASSLVQGGYGYTF	TGTGCCAGCAGTTTAGTCCAGGGCGGCTATGGCTACACCTTC
TRBD1	NA	TRBJ1-3	TRBV14	CASSPQGAGNTIYF	TGTGCCAGCAGCCCTCAGGGGGCTGGAAACACCATATATTTT
TRBD1	NA	TRBJ2-7	TRBV19	CASSGAGQGAYEQYF	TGTGCCAGTAGTGGAGCGGGACAGGGGGCCTACGAGCAGTACTTC
NA	once	TRBJ1-1	TRBV30	CAWSRGTQEAFF	TGTGCCTGGAGTAGGGGGACACAAGAAGCTTTCTTT
NA	NA	TRBJ1-5	TRBV21-1	CASSKKGGFYQNYSNQPQHF	TGTGCCAGCAGCAAAAAGGGGGGGTTCTATCAAAATTATAGCAATCAGCCCCAGCATTTT
TRBD1	NA	TRBJ2-7	TRBV7-2	CASSPATGVAYEQYF	TGTGCCAGCAGCCCCGCGACAGGGGTAGCCTACGAGCAGTACTTC
TRBD2	once	TRBJ2-7	TRBV6-6	CACGASGTYEQYF	TGTGCCTGCGGGGCTAGCGGAACCTACGAGCAGTACTTC
TRBD2	NA	TRBJ2-1	TRBV2	CASSRTSGSYEQFF	TGTGCCAGCTCCAGGACTAGCGGGAGTTATGAGCAGTTCTTC
TRBD1	NA	TRBJ1-1	TRBV5-1	CASSQGQGGTEAFF	TGCGCCAGCAGCCAAGGACAGGGAGGCACTGAAGCTTTCTTT
TRBD1	NA	TRBJ1-5	TRBV7-9	CASSQGTGRPQHF	TGTGCCAGCAGCCAAGGGACAGGACGGCCCCAGCATTTT
TRBD1	NA	TRBJ2-1	TRBV5-1	CASSSNRDSSYNEQFF	TGCGCCAGCAGCTCCAACCGGGACAGTTCCTACAATGAGCAGTTCTTC
TRBD2	NA	TRBJ2-5	TRBV6-2/TRBV6-3	CASSPHGASGRGSQYF	TGTGCCAGCAGTCCACACGGGGCTAGCGGGAGAGGGTCCCAGTACTTC
NA	NA	TRBJ1-3	TRBV19	CASTDPGSSGNTIYF	TGTGCCAGTACCGATCCGGGGAGCTCTGGAAACACCATATATTTT
NA	NA	TRBJ1-1	TRBV7-9	CASSLVGGDTEAFF	TGTGCCAGCAGCTTAGTGGGGGGAGACACTGAAGCTTTCTTT
NA	NA	TRBJ2-7	TRBV6-6	CASRKEGRGSYEQYF	TGTGCCAGCAGGAAGGAGGGCAGAGGCTCCTACGAGCAGTACTTC
NA	NA	TRBJ1-2	TRBV27	CASSLRGQYGYTF	TGTGCCAGCAGTTTAAGGGGCCAGTATGGCTACACCTTC
NA	NA	TRBJ2-3	TRBV28	CASTRGRQADTQYF	TGTGCCAGTACCCGAGGGCGGCAGGCAGATACGCAGTATTTT
NA	once	TRBJ2-1	TRBV19	CASRAEGGVNEQFF	TGTGCCAGTAGGGCAGAGGGGGGGGTGAATGAGCAGTTCTTC
NA	NA	TRBJ2-3	TRBV4-3	CASSQDGGRYDTQYF	TGCGCCAGCAGCCAAGATGGAGGGAGGTACGATACGCAGTATTTT
NA	NA	TRBJ2-2	TRBV21-1	CASSKVIFSGPNTGELFF	TGTGCCAGCAGCAAAGTAATTTTTAGCGGCCCCAACACCGGGGAGCTGTTTTTT
NA	NA	TRBJ1-4	TRBV9	CASSGEGLGEKLFF	TGTGCCAGCAGCGGGGAGGGATTGGGTGAAAAACTGTTTTTT
TRBD2	NA	TRBJ2-3	TRBV9	CASSGRLAHTDTQYF	TGTGCCAGCAGCGGAAGACTAGCGCACACAGATACGCAGTATTTT
NA	NA	TRBJ2-1	TRBV6-5	CASSRTHYSYNEQFF	TGTGCCAGCAGTCGTACACATTATTCCTACAATGAGCAGTTCTTC
TRBD1	once	TRBJ2-7	TRBV10-3	CAITSGTGYEQYF	TGTGCCATCACCTCCGGGACAGGGTACGAGCAGTACTTC
NA	NA	TRBJ2-5	TRBV6-5	CASSYDSNQETQYF	TGTGCCAGCAGTTACGACAGTAACCAAGAGACCCAGTACTTC
TRBD1	NA	TRBJ1-2	TRBV28	CASSSGGSLDPYGYTF	TGTGCCAGCAGTTCAGGGGGCTCCCTTGATCCCTATGGCTACACCTTC
NA	NA	TRBJ2-2	TRBV5-4	CASSFRQGNTGELFF	TGTGCCAGCAGCTTTCGGCAGGGAAACACCGGGGAGCTGTTTTTT
NA	NA	TRBJ1-5	TRBV6-1	CASSEIRQVDDQPQHF	TGTGCCAGCAGTGAAATTAGACAGGTGGACGATCAGCCCCAGCATTTT
TRBD1	few	TRBJ1-1	TRBV29-1	CSVNPAGYRGGGLSEAFF	TGCAGCGTCAACCCGGCCGGATACAGGGGCGGGGGGCTCTCTGAAGCTTTCTTT